This TCR beta chain was sequenced during a study of blood T cell repertoires in COVID-19. Study-level information: Acute and convalescent COVID-19 samples came from the United States, Italy and Spain. T cells, B-cell-depleted T cells, or PBMCs supplied cDNA or gDNA.

Per the original methods: Quantification of nucleated cells was approximated via reference gene primer amplification. The protocol was immunoSEQ multiplex PCR, while the TCRdb copy is restricted to in-frame clones and leaves out a portion. V and J calls and clone size are copied from that table; D and trimming were computed from the DNA. The profile shows about 120,000 clones, around 82% of them singletons. This clonotype was sampled from a woman aged 55-69 years with acute or convalescent COVID-19. Sequenced: peripheral blood.

In DNA form, the CDR3 reads TGTGCCAGCGGCAGGGACAGGGGGGAAGAGCAGTACTTC. It yields the protein CASGRDRGEEQYF. The chain has TRBV6-5 and TRBJ2-7; TRBD1 matches 11 bases. The CDR3 contains 13 residues. The V segment lost 8 bases and the J segment 7 bases; nucleotides outside the gene matches: 7. Germline-derived CDR1 and CDR2 are MNHEY and SVGAGI.